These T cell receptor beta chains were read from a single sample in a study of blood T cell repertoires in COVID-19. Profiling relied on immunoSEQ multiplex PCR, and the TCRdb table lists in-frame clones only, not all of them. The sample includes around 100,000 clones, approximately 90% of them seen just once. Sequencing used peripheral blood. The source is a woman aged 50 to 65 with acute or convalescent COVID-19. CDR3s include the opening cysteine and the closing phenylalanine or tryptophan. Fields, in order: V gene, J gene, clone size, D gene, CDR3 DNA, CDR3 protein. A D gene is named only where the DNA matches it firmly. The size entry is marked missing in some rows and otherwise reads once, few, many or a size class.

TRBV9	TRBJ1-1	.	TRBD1	TGTGCCAGCAGCGTAGTCGCACAGGGGGGCACTGAAGCTTTCTTT	CASSVVAQGGTEAFF
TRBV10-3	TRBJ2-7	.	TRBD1	TGTGCCATCGGGGGACAGGGAACGGCTGCGGACGAGCAGTACTTC	CAIGGQGTAADEQYF
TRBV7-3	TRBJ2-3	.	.	TGTGCCAGCAGCCCCGGGAGAGGAAGCACAGATACGCAGTATTTT	CASSPGRGSTDTQYF
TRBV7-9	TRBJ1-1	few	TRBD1	TGTGCCAGCAGCTTATTGGGCAGGGGGCGTACTGAAGCTTTCTTT	CASSLLGRGRTEAFF
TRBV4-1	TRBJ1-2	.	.	TGCGCCAGCAGCCAAGTCGGGACGGGGGATAACTATGGCTACACCTTC	CASSQVGTGDNYGYTF
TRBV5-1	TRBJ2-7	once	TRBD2	TGCGCCAGCAGCTTGGAAGTAGCGGGGGTCGGATACGAGCAGTACTTC	CASSLEVAGVGYEQYF
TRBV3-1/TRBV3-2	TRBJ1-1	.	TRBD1	TGTGCCAGCAGACAGATAGGGACAGCCCTGGGGGGCACTGAAGCTTTCTTT	CASRQIGTALGGTEAFF
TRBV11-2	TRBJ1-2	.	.	TGTGCCAGCAGCTTAGTGGGCAGGGCCGGTACCTATGGCTACACCTTC	CASSLVGRAGTYGYTF
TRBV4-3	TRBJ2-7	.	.	TGCGCCAGCAGCCAAGGTATAGGGGGCTCCTACGAGCAGTACTTC	CASSQGIGGSYEQYF
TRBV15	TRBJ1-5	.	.	TGTGCCACCAGCAGAGGTCCTCTAAATCAGCCCCAGCATTTT	CATSRGPLNQPQHF
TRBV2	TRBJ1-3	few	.	TGTGCCAGCAATGAGTGGCAGGGGAACACCATATATTTT	CASNEWQGNTIYF
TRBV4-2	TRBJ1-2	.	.	TGTGCCAGCAGCCAAGATTTGGAGGTTTATGGCTACACCTTC	CASSQDLEVYGYTF
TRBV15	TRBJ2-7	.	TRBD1	TGTGCCACCAGCAGAGGACACACAGGGGCGCCCTACGAGCAGTACTTC	CATSRGHTGAPYEQYF
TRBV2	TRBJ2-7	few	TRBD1	TGTGCCAGCACCGGGACAGGGAGATACGAGCAGTACTTC	CASTGTGRYEQYF
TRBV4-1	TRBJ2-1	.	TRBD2	TGCGCCAGCAGCCAAGGGGGACTAGCGGGACCCGCACGGGCGGATGAGCAGTTCTTC	CASSQGGLAGPARADEQFF
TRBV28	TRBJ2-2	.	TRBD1	TGTGCCAGCAGGACTACAGGGGCGCGGACCGGGGAGCTGTTTTTT	CASRTTGARTGELFF
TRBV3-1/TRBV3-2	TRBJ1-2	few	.	TGTGCCAGCAGCCAAGCCCTATTTCAGGGAAATGGCTACACCTTC	CASSQALFQGNGYTF
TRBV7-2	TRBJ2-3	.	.	TGTGCCAGCAGCTACGGACTAGTGGGGGGCGCAGATACGCAGTATTTT	CASSYGLVGGADTQYF
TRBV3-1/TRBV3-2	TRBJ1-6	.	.	TGTGCCAGCAGCCAAGAGCAGGGCTGGTCACCCCTCCACTTT	CASSQEQGWSPLHF
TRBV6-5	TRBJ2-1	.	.	TGTGCCAGCAGTTACTCGAGAGGGGAGGCTTACAATGAGCAGTTCTTC	CASSYSRGEAYNEQFF
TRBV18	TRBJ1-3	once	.	TGTGCCAGCTCACCAAACAGTGGAAACACCATATATTTT	CASSPNSGNTIYF
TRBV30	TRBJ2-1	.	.	TGTGCCTGGAGTGTTTCGGCTCAGTACCGGAGAAGTGAGCAGTTCTTC	CAWSVSAQYRRSEQFF